The present T cell receptor (beta chain) was sequenced within a study of cytomegalovirus exposure and HLA in healthy donors (dated by TCRdb to between 2016 and 2019). In terms of the full investigation: An earlier analysis of about 560 of the donors reported 276 Gb of sequence data and some 110 million unique TCR beta sequences obtained from roughly 180 million T cells. Approximately 300 gigabases of sequencing data and around 90 million unique TCR sequences made up an early release that covered approximately 650 HLA-typed donors. Of the 300 to 500 genotyped donors, roughly 76% were placed in the genetic ancestry cluster associated with self-reported Caucasian donors. The study aimed to test whether cataloging public T cell receptors could reveal signatures of past pathogen exposure. Using immunosequencing, the study profiled T cell repertoires from around 680 subjects and related those repertoires to cytomegalovirus serostatus. Besides the first cohort of around 670 subjects, a separate validation cohort made up of 120 or so different subjects was used. To predict cytomegalovirus infection status, the study combined high-throughput TCR immunosequencing, statistical association of individual TCRs with disease status, and machine learning. A later analysis re-analyzed previously published TCR beta repertoires from 660 or so donors and added high-resolution HLA genotyping to study TCR occurrence patterns. The later analysis used no new phenotypic data to find candidate immune exposures, relying instead on TCR beta sequences and their occurrence across donors. In an earlier analysis of about 590 of the donors, high-throughput TCR beta sequencing was used to judge whether each TCR beta V gene segment behaved as functional or pseudogenic. Donor age, sex, ethnicity and CMV serostatus were compiled together with the repertoire data. A later genetic analysis took genome-wide SNP genotypes for about 55% of the 666 donors and used that subset as a discovery cohort. Every discovery cohort repertoire had been produced on one sequencing platform. HLA typing included class I and class II loci at four-digit resolution. Typing coverage varied by locus: roughly 620-640 donors for A, B, C, DRB1 and DQB1; under 550 for DQA1; about 600 for DPA1; roughly 450 for DPB1. Five DR-DQ haplotypes were handled as single units for association and clustering, since linkage in the cohort was strong. Among 350 to 400 genotyped donors of the cohort, an average of approximately 230,000 unique TCR beta nucleotide sequences were sequenced per donor, 15% to 20% of them non-productive. The study at large found these results: It was suggested by the authors that the approach could potentially be generalized to other disease states and immunological phenotypes. The only immune exposure information available for the cohort was CMV serostatus. In a later analysis, the rate of TCR association differed among HLA loci, with DRB1 alleles having the most associated TCRs and HLA-C alleles having the fewest. According to a later genetic analysis, donors in an Asian-associated ancestry cluster had fewer N-insertions in productive TCRs than the roughly 670-donor mean. Linkage disequilibrium might explain the correlated functional status among segregating V segments, but an unknown experimental factor could not be ruled out. A cluster of highly shared sequence variants was judged likely to be a technical artifact of the sequencing pipeline. A few of the identified cytomegalovirus-associated TCR beta chains were confirmed in vitro to be specific for cytomegalovirus antigens. In both the original and validation cohorts, the classifier was reported to diagnose cytomegalovirus status with high specificity and sensitivity. The cohort was sequenced for TCR beta chains only, and without alpha or paired-chain data the features that could be detected were limited. A further reported finding was that TCR beta sequences accurately predicted the HLA-A and HLA-B alleles for most subjects in the first cohort. According to a later analysis, most CMV-associated TCR beta chains appeared to be HLA-restricted, and the HLA associations seemed to be driven largely by CMV exposure. In the study, 150 to 200 TCR beta chains were listed as associated with cytomegalovirus. Most TCR sequences were observed very rarely across donors, whereas some public TCRs were present in many individuals. In a later analysis, HLA-associated TCR beta chains were found to be more clonally expanded and to have lower generation probabilities than equally common non-associated chains. In a later analysis, 16,951 TCR beta sequences were associated with specific HLA alleles at a false discovery rate of 0.05. The earlier analysis of fewer than 750 of the donors excluded some 15 rarely observed V segments, including chromosome 9 orphons, because counts were too low. Because some donors lacked HLA typing at each locus, the association tests relied only on the typed subset. When HLA alleles, especially DR and DQ, strongly co-occurred, TCR associations were difficult to assign to individual alleles. Sequencing depth was assumed to be roughly uniform across donors in the presence/absence analyses, though that assumption may not hold. Several of the top co-occurrence clusters appeared to be linked to parvovirus B19, influenza, CMV and Epstein-Barr virus, according to a later analysis. An earlier analysis of approximately 540 of the donors showed that most TCR beta V segments appeared in productive rearrangements either about 87% or about 30% of the time, which broadly matched IMGT annotations. Because the 87-base-pair reads could not distinguish some IMGT-functional V segments, including TRBV6-2 and TRBV6-3, those segments were excluded. An association between a missense DCLRE1C variant and V-gene and J-gene trimming of TCR beta chains was found in a later genetic analysis and replicated in an independent cohort.

Libraries came from the immunoSEQ multiplex PCR assay. For the multiplex PCR, a mixture combining 60 forward primers for TCR Vbeta segments and 13 reverse primers for TCR Jbeta segments was used. A multiplex PCR assay on genomic DNA amplified the CDR3 region of rearranged TCR beta genes. Amplified TCR beta libraries were sequenced as 87-base-pair reads on the Illumina HiSeq System. Turning to the authors' computational methods: A later analysis counted 65 million to 90 million unique TCR beta chains across the 666 repertoires, and roughly 11 million of these chains were shared by at least two donors. To remove PCR and sequencing errors, raw reads were error-corrected and collapsed into unique sequences using a nearest-neighbor algorithm that merged closely related sequences. Alignment of CDR3 sequences to IMGT reference sequences was used to assign V, D and J gene segments. For a sequence to be retained, a match of at least six nucleotides was required to both a V gene segment and a J gene segment. Rearrangements were called productive when the CDR3 lacked stop codons and stayed in frame with V and J; all others were non-productive. Following IMGT convention, CDR3 was defined as the stretch from the second conserved V-encoded cysteine up to the conserved J-encoded phenylalanine. The earlier analysis of about 610 of the donors excluded sequences that lacked an unambiguous match to a single V gene segment. In an earlier analysis of around 600 of the donors, V segments were called functional above 56.7% productive rearrangements and were called segregating when the between-donor standard deviation exceeded 5%. A statistical classification framework was built to diagnose cytomegalovirus status from the catalog of TCR beta chain sequences. In a later analysis, TCR nucleotide sequences were compared against IMGT/GENE-DB human TR gene sequences so that V and J genes could be assigned. Using the TCRdist pipeline, a later analysis assigned CDR3 sequences along with most-parsimonious VDJ recombination scenarios. A later analysis defined each TCR beta chain by its CDR3 amino acid sequence plus V-gene family, and excluded reads lacking a unique V-gene family. As a way to deal with suspected cross-contamination and a sequencing artifact, a later analysis dropped under 600 nucleotide sequences that were highly shared and had low generation probability. In a later analysis, a clonal expansion index for each public chain was calculated from normalized within-repertoire ranks of inferred template counts. In a later analysis, generation probabilities were computed with a VDJ recombination model fitted to out-of-frame rearrangements, and the resulting probabilities were checked against IGoR. Hypergeometric tests were used in a later analysis to score TCR-TCR, TCR-HLA and TCR-CMV co-occurrence, with a repertoire-size bias correction applied to the TCR pairs. To estimate false discovery rates, a later analysis permuted the HLA or CMV assignments 20 times. A later analysis grouped co-occurring TCRs with DBSCAN, adding TCRdist sequence similarity when clustering within HLA-allele-positive subsets. Repertoires with fewer than 30,000 or more than 120,000 public chains were left out of co-occurrence clustering, as were about five repertoires with anomalous nucleotide sharing. TCRdb stores this immuneACCESS table with in-frame sequences only. Part of the clones is absent; in the studies checked, under half of the shortfall reflects unresolved V genes, and no reason is known for the rest. D and trimming were read from the DNA, whereas the V and J calls and clone size are those reported in that table. The sample table records about 82,000 clones; around 77% of these occur just once. The ten top clones hold about 3.5% of the sample.

This clone was observed a handful of times. It has no known antigen specificity. No base quality information exists; no much larger clone differs at one position. V is trimmed back by 6 bases and J by 3 bases, and the junction contains 1 base that no gene match accounts for. Including the terminal cysteine and phenylalanine, the CDR3 comprises 12 residues. The read is trimmed to its CDR3 DNA, 36 bases read in frame from base 1. The germline V gene sets CDR1 to WSHSY and CDR2 to SAAADI. In total, more than 500 healthy bone marrow donors made up the cohort. All cohort members were sampled while nominally healthy, although unrecorded immune exposures were likely present. The donor was CMV seronegative and belonged to the group of more than 300 seronegative cohort members. Every donor gave a peripheral blood sample, and the peripheral blood mononuclear cells from that sample were used for TCR beta sequencing. Genomic DNA was extracted from the blood cell samples with the Qiagen DNeasy Blood Extraction Kit.

The source is a man aged 45-60 years in good health and CMV-seronegative. The rearrangement combines TRBV10-2 with TRBJ2-7; the central 8 bases match TRBD1. The sample taken for sequencing was PBMCs. The CDR3 protein: CASSGTGYEQYF. The DNA sequence is as follows: TGCGCCAGCAGCGGGACAGGCTACGAGCAGTACTTC.